The TCR beta chain under discussion was sequenced for a study of technical replicates of blood from several donors. Profiled with immunoSEQ multiplex PCR; TCRdb holds only in-frame clones, not every one. The sample lists about 82,000 clones; roughly 95% were seen once. CDR1 is MDHEN, CDR2 SYDVKM, per germline. CDR3 length: 13 amino acids. Trimming removed 10 bases at V and 12 bases at J, with 22 bases between. Sample: T cells isolated from PBMCs. The clonotype was recovered from a human donor in good health. The gene calls are TRBV28 and TRBJ2-1, with TRBD1 as a possible D gene (6 bases). The CDR3 coding sequence is TGTGCCACTGGGACACCTCCTACAAGGGGGCAGTTCTTC. This codes for CATGTPPTRGQFF.